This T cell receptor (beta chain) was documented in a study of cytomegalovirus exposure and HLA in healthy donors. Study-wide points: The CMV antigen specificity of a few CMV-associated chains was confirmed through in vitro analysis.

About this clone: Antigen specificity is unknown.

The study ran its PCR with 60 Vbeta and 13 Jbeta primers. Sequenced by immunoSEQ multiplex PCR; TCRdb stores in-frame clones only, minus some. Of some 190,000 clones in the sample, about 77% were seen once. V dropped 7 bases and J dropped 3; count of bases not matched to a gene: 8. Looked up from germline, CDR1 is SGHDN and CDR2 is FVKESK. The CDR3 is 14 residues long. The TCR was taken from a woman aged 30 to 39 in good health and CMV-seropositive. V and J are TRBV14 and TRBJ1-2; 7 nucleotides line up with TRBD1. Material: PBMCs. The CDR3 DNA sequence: TGTGCCAGCACTCGTGCCGGGACAGACTATGGCTACACCTTC. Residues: CASTRAGTDYGYTF.